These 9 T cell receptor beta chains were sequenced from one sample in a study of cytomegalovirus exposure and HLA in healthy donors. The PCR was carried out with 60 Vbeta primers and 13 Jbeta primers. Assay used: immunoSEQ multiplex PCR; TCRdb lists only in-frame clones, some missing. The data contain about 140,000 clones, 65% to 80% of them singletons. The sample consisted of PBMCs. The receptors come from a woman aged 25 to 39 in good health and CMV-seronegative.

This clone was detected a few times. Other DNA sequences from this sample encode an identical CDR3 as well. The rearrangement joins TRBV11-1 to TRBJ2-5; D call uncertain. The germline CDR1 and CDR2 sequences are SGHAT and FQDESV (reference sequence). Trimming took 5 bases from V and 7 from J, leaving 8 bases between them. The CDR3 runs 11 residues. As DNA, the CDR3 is TGTGCCAGCAGCCTATCGAGGACCCAGTACTTC. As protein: CASSLSRTQYF.

The CDR3 DNA sequence: TGTGCCAGCAGTTTTAGTAGGGGTGGTTGGCAGTTCTTC. It translates to CASSFSRGGWQFF. This chain connects TRBV27 to TRBJ2-1; D is perhaps TRBD1 (5 bases). In germline, CDR1 is MNHEY, CDR2 SMNVEV (reference sequence). V lost 3 bases, J lost 12 bases, and 15 bases lay in between. There are 13 residues in the CDR3.

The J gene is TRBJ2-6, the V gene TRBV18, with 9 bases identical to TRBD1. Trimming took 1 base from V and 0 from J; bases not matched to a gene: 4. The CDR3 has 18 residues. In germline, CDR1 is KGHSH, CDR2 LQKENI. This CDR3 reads CASSPLVQGASGANVLTF. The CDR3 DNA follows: TGTGCCAGCTCACCACTCGTACAGGGGGCCTCTGGGGCCAACGTCCTGACTTTC.

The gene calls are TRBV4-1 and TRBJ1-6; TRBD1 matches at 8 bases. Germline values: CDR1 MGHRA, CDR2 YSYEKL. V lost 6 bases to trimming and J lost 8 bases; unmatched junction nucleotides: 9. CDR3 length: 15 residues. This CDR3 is CASSPGGARYSPLHF. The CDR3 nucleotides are TGCGCCAGCAGTCCAGGGGGCGCGCGCTATTCACCCCTCCACTTT.

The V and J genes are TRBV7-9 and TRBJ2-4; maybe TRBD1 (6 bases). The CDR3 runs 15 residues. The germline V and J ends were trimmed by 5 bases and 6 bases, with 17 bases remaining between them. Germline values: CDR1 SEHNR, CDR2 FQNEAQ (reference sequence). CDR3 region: CASSPLGNRVNIQYF. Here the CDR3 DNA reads TGTGCCAGCAGCCCCTTGGGGAACAGGGTAAACATTCAGTACTTC.

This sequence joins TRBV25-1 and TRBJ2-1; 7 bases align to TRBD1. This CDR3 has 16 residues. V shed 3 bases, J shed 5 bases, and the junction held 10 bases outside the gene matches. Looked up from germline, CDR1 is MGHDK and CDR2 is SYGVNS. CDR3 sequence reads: CASSDRSGTENNEQFF. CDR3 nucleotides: TGTGCCAGCAGTGACCGTTCGGGGACAGAAAACAATGAGCAGTTCTTC.

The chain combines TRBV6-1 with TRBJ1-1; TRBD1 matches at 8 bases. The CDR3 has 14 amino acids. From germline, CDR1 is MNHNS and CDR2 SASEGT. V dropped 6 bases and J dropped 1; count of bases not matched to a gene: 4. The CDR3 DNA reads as TGTGCCAGCAGACTCCAGGGGGCGAACACTGAAGCTTTCTTT. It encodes CASRLQGANTEAFF.

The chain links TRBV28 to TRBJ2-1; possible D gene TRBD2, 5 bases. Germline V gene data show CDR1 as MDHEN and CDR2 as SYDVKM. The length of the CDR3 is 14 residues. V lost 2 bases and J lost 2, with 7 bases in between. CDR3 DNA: TGTGCCAGCAGTTTAACCGGGGCCTACAATGAGCAGTTCTTC. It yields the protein CASSLTGAYNEQFF.

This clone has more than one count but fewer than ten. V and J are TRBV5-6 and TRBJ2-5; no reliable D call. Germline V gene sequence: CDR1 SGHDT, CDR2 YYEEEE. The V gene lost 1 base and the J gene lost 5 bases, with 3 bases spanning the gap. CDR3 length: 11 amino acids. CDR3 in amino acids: CASSLRETQYF. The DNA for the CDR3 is TGTGCCAGCAGCTTGCGGGAGACCCAGTACTTC.